Shown below are 25 T cell receptor beta chains from a single sample sequenced in a study of tumor-infiltrating lymphocytes in primary liver carcinoma. With a constant-region primer, TCR beta cDNA was made from approximately 500 ng of total RNA. It was through three nested multiplex PCR rounds of slightly modified ARM-PCR that TCR beta libraries arose. TRBV1-TRBV30 forward primers paired with a C-beta reverse primer drove the first two PCR rounds, about 10 cycles each. TCRdb re-derived calls from the multiplex PCR reads in MiXCR, one entry per CDR3 protein. The profile shows tens of thousands of distinct CDR3 sequences, 60% to 80% of them singletons. Co-extracted RNA and DNA came from around 18-30 mg of unsorted bulk tissue. Sequenced material: tumor-adjacent normal liver tissue. These receptor sequences come from a man between 35 and 55 years old with primary liver carcinoma and hepatitis B virus infection.

This clonotype was recorded many times. The chain employs TRBV30 and TRBJ1-2, with TRBD1 matching over 8 bases. Losses at the gene ends were 4 bases for V and 9 bases for J; bases not matched to a gene: 7. Germline V gene data show CDR1 as GTSNPN and CDR2 as SVGIG (reference sequence). The CDR3 is 12 residues long. CDR3 coding DNA: TGTGCCTGGACCTGGGACAGGCTCAGCTACACCTTC. Amino acids: CAWTWDRLSYTF. The full variable domain, rest sourced from reference TRBV30 and TRBJ1-2, is SQTIHQWPATLVQPVGSPLSLECTVEGTSNPNLYWYRQAAGRGLQLLFYSVGIGQISSEVPQNLSASRPQDRQFILSSKKLLLSDSGFYLCAWTWDRLSYTFGSGTRLTVV.

As to this clonotype: Since no conserved phenylalanine or tryptophan closes the CDR3, a read error is the likely cause. This chain uses TRBV5-5 with TRBJ2-5; D unclear. CDR3 size: 13 residues. Germline V gene sequence: CDR1 SGHKS, CDR2 YYEKEE (reference sequence). The ends were cut back, 4 bases at V and 3 bases at J, with 10 bases in the middle. The CDR3 reads CASSARLKETQYS. DNA for the CDR3: TGTGCCAGCAGCGCGAGACTTAAAGAGACCCAGTACTCC.

A note on this clonotype: At one end the junction does not follow the germline gene, possibly because of a read error. The V and J genes are TRBV6-1 and TRBJ2-1, with TRBD2 matching over 8 bases. The CDR3 runs 15 residues. Germline V gene data show CDR1 as MNHNS and CDR2 as SASEGT. In DNA, the CDR3 is TGTGCCAGTAGTGAGGATGCGGGAGGAAACAATGAGCAGTTCTTC. This codes for CASSEDAGGNNEQFF.

This clonotype came up once. This sequence joins TRBV6-5 and TRBJ2-3, with TRBD1 as a possible D gene (5 bases). The J call is uncertain, as TRBJ1-5 better fits the DNA end. Germline V gene data show CDR1 as MNHEY and CDR2 as SVGAGI. The CDR3 runs 15 residues. The CDR3 sequence is CASNTGLVGTDTQHF. DNA of the CDR3: TGTGCCAGCAACACAGGACTAGTGGGAACAGATACACAGCATTTT.

About this clonotype itself: The CDR3 does not end in the conserved phenylalanine or tryptophan, so this is likely a read error. The DNA of the CDR3 is TGCGTCATCAGTGTAGCGACCTACACAGATACGCAGTATCTT. Translation gives CVISVATYTDTQYL. This sequence joins TRBV10-3 and TRBJ2-3, with a possible D match to TRBD2 (5 bases). The CDR3 is 14 residues long. Germline CDR1 is ENHRY and CDR2 is SYGVKD.

A remark on this clonotype: The junction departs from the called germline gene at one end, perhaps through a read error. The rearrangement uses TRBV12-3 or TRBV12-4 and TRBJ2-7; possible D gene TRBD1, 6 bases. The CDR3 contains 14 residues. For the CDR3, the DNA is TGTGCCAGGAGTTTGGGGGCAGGGGCCTACGAGCAGTACTTC. Translating it yields CARSLGAGAYEQYF.

The chain is built from TRBV29-1 and TRBJ2-7; 8 bases line up with TRBD1. Germline values: CDR1 SQVTM, CDR2 ANQGSEA. This CDR3 has 12 amino acids. The CDR3 DNA reads TGCAGTGTGCCGACAGGGGCCCACGAGCAGTACTTC. Its translation is CSVPTGAHEQYF.

This clonotype came up many times. The chain has TRBV13 and TRBJ2-1, with D tentatively TRBD1 (5 bases). The CDR3 is made up of 16 amino acids. The V and J ends lost 0 bases and 6 bases respectively, with 15 bases between them. Germline loops: CDR1 PRHDT, CDR2 FYEKMQ (reference sequence). CDR3 in DNA: TGTGCCAGCAGCTTAGGGGACCTGGGAAGGGGCAATGAGCAGTTCTTC. Protein sequence: CASSLGDLGRGNEQFF.

About this clonotype: The junction departs from the called germline gene at one end, perhaps through a read error. The V gene is TRBV6-1, the J gene TRBJ1-2; D not certain. The CDR3 consists of 12 residues. In germline, CDR1 is MNHNS, CDR2 SASEGT. The CDR3 is CASSATPYGYTF. The CDR3 DNA follows: TGTGCTAGCAGTGCCACCCCATATGGCTACACCTTC.

Remarks on this clonotype: Germline is not matched at one junction end, which may reflect a read error. This chain uses TRBV12-3 or TRBV12-4 with TRBJ2-7; 7 bases are shared with TRBD1. The CDR3 sequence is 15 residues long. In DNA form, the CDR3 reads TGTGCCAGCAGTCCCGAGGACAGGCATTCCTACGTGCAGTACTTC. It translates to CASSPEDRHSYVQYF.

About this clonotype: The junction does not match germline at one end; this may be a read error. The J gene is TRBJ2-7, the V gene TRBV25-1, with TRBD2 identical over 11 bases. In germline, CDR1 is MGHDK, CDR2 SYGVNS. This CDR3 has 15 amino acids. For the CDR3, the DNA is TGTGCCAACAGCGAAGGGACTAGCGGTATCTACGAGCAATACTTC. It yields the protein CANSEGTSGIYEQYF.

Points on this clonotype: The CDR3 ends on some other residue instead of the conserved phenylalanine or tryptophan, so this is likely a read error. No DNA is shown, since the ends of the CDR3 on it are uncertain; the CDR3 is the one TCRdb lists. The chain employs TRBV6-6 and TRBJ2-1. The CDR3 is made up of 13 amino acids, end residues included. Germline loops: CDR1 MNHNY, CDR2 SVGAGI (reference sequence). The CDR3 here is CASMDGIYNEQSL.

About this clonotype itself: No conserved phenylalanine or tryptophan ends this CDR3, so it is likely a read error. It is unclear where the CDR3 begins or ends on the DNA, so no DNA is shown, and the CDR3 is as TCRdb lists it. V gene TRBV5-1 combines with J gene TRBJ2-3. The germline CDR1 and CDR2 sequences are SGHRS and YFSETQ. The CDR3 is 16 residues long, ends included. The CDR3 protein is CASSLNGRASTDTRYY.

About this clonotype: The junction shows a germline mismatch at one end, possibly a read error. V usage is TRBV28 and J usage is TRBJ2-7; no clear D. Per germline, CDR1 MDHEN and CDR2 SYDVKM. The CDR3 loop spans 11 amino acids. CDR3 nucleotides: TGTACCAGCAGTTTATCCCACGAGCAGTACTTC. Its protein product is CTSSLSHEQYF.

A remark on this clonotype: A read error may account for a junction end that differs from germline. The chain has TRBV29-1 and TRBJ2-1, with 7 bases aligning to TRBD2. The J call is doubtful: the DNA matches TRBJ2-7 better. This CDR3 has 13 amino acids. Per the germline V gene, CDR1 is SQVTM and CDR2 is ANQGSEA. The CDR3 reads CSAQGLGGDEQYF. DNA for the CDR3: TGTAGCGCCCAAGGACTAGGAGGGGATGAGCAGTACTTC.

The chain has TRBV7-9 and TRBJ1-2; 8 nucleotides agree with TRBD1. Germline CDR1 reads SEHNR; CDR2 reads FQNEAQ (reference sequence). The CDR3 is 14 residues long. With 10 bases clipped from V and 6 bases from J, the junction kept 13 bases outside the gene matches. The CDR3 spells CANTWDRRFHGYTF. The CDR3 coding sequence is TGTGCCAACACATGGGACAGGAGGTTTCATGGCTACACCTTC.

Points on this clonotype: The conserved final phenylalanine or tryptophan is absent from the CDR3, which likely points to a read error. No DNA is shown, since the ends of the CDR3 on it are uncertain; the CDR3 is the one TCRdb lists. The chain recombines TRBV11-2 with TRBJ1-1; TRBD1, the table's D call, was not compared with the DNA. The CDR3 sequence runs 13 residues, both termini included. Germline V lookup: CDR1 SGHAT, CDR2 FQNNGV. The CDR3 is CASSLYTGYNPFY.

A note on this clonotype: A read error is likely, as this CDR3 ends without the conserved phenylalanine or tryptophan. The chain recombines TRBV5-1 with TRBJ2-2; D possibly corresponds to TRBD2 (5 bases). The CDR3 has 14 residues. CDR1 SGHRS and CDR2 YFSETQ come from the germline V gene. Between the trimmed V and J ends, which lost 3 bases and 5 bases, there was a span of 11 bases. CDR3 in DNA: TGCGCCAGCAGCTCGGGGAGAGTTACCGGGGAGCTGTTTTCT. Translating it yields CASSSGRVTGELFS.

Only a few counts were recorded for this clonotype. One junction end disagrees with the germline gene, perhaps due to a read error. V usage is TRBV12-3 or TRBV12-4 and J usage is TRBJ2-5; possibly TRBD2 for D (5 bases). The CDR3 is 14 amino acids. CDR3 region: CTSSPAGVEETQYF. DNA for the CDR3: TGTACCAGCAGTCCCGCCGGGGTTGAAGAGACCCAATACTTC.

Comment on this clonotype: Because the CDR3 is missing its conserved closing phenylalanine or tryptophan, this is likely a read error. The V gene is TRBV11-2, the J gene TRBJ2-7; weak D call: TRBD2 (6 bases). The CDR3 length is 12 residues. CDR1 and CDR2 from the germline V gene are SGHAT and FQNNGV. The V and J ends lost 8 bases and 3 bases respectively, with 11 bases between them. CDR3 loop: CASGPGSYEQYS. The CDR3 DNA follows: TGTGCCAGCGGTCCCGGGAGCTACGAGCAGTACTCC.

With regard to this clonotype: The conserved final phenylalanine or tryptophan is absent from the CDR3, which likely points to a read error. The rearrangement links TRBV12-3 or TRBV12-4 to TRBJ2-2; TRBD2 agrees at 9 bases. The CDR3 is 18 amino acids. V lost 4 bases to trimming and J lost 0 bases; unmatched junction nucleotides: 9. The CDR3 is CASSSGLAGGTNTGELFL. In DNA, the CDR3 is TGTGCCAGCAGTTCGGGACTAGCTGGAGGGACGAACACCGGGGAGCTGTTTTTG.

Of note for this clonotype: The junction and the germline gene differ at one end; a read error may be behind it. The chain uses TRBV11-1 and TRBJ2-4; 13 bases align to TRBD2. The CDR3 has 17 amino acids. The germline gives CDR1 SGHAT, CDR2 FQDESV (reference sequence). Here the CDR3 DNA reads TGTGCGAGCAGCTTTCCCGGGACTAGCGGGACCAAAGACACTCAGTACTTC. Translated: CASSFPGTSGTKDTQYF.

This clonotype was detected once. The missing conserved phenylalanine or tryptophan at the end of this CDR3 makes a read error likely. The chain links TRBV5-4 to TRBJ2-5; possible D gene TRBD1, 6 bases. The V end was cut by 4 bases, the J end by 2 bases, with 12 bases between. The CDR3 loop spans 14 amino acids. Germline V gives CDR1 SGHNT, CDR2 YYREEE (reference sequence). The CDR3, as DNA: TGTGCCAGCAGCGTGGTAGGGGGTCAAGAGACCCAGTACGTC. Protein product: CASSVVGGQETQYV.

J is TRBJ2-1 and V is TRBV5-1; 8 bases match TRBD2. V lost 10 bases and J lost 4; bases outside the gene matches: 10. The CDR3 is 14 amino acids. Germline loops: CDR1 SGHRS, CDR2 YFSETQ. The CDR3 sequence: CACSAAGGYNEQFF. As DNA, the CDR3 is TGCGCCTGTAGCGCTGCGGGAGGTTACAATGAGCAGTTCTTC.

Details on this clonotype: The conserved closing phenylalanine or tryptophan is absent in this CDR3, likely reflecting a read error. The chain is built from TRBV5-4 and TRBJ2-3; the match to TRBD2 covers 9 bases. Germline CDR1 is SGHNT and CDR2 is YYREEE (reference sequence). The CDR3 is 16 amino acids. In DNA form, the CDR3 reads TGTGCCAGCAGCTTGCTCGCGGGAGGGCCCACAGATATGCAGTATATG. Its translation is CASSLLAGGPTDMQYM.